Listed below are T cell receptor beta chains from one sample, sequenced in a study of T-cell reconstitution after alpha-beta-depleted transplantation in children. From the PCR reads, TCRdb called clonotypes with MiXCR, one entry per CDR3 protein. The sample lists about 350,000 distinct CDR3 sequences, 10% to 15% seen once, with about 4.5% in the top ten. The sequencing here drew on PBMCs, taken from the stem cell graft. The source of these receptors is a human donor who donated a stem cell graft to a child with Fanconi anemia. Both conserved end residues are part of each CDR3. The D gene is left open where the match is weak. Only part of the rows carry a size: once, few, many, or a class if the clone is expanded.

D gene: TRBD1; V gene: TRBV20-1; J gene: TRBJ1-2; clone size: NA; CDR3 DNA: TGCAGTGCTGGACAGGGTGGTGGCTACACCTTC; CDR3 protein: CSAGQGGGYTF
D gene: NA; V gene: TRBV25-1; J gene: TRBJ2-3; clone size: NA; CDR3 DNA: TGTGCCAGCAGTGAGACTAGCACAGATACGCAGTATTTT; CDR3 protein: CASSETSTDTQYF
D gene: TRBD1; V gene: TRBV6-1; J gene: TRBJ1-2; clone size: few; CDR3 DNA: TGTGCCAGCACTAAAGGACAGGGAAACTATGGCTACACCTTC; CDR3 protein: CASTKGQGNYGYTF
D gene: NA; V gene: TRBV6-2/TRBV6-3; J gene: TRBJ1-2; clone size: NA; CDR3 DNA: TGTGCCAGCATGACGGACAGACTAGGCTATGGCTACACCTTC; CDR3 protein: CASMTDRLGYGYTF
D gene: NA; V gene: TRBV2; J gene: TRBJ2-3; clone size: few; CDR3 DNA: TGTGCCAGCAGTGAGGACGTAGAAGATACGCAGTATTTT; CDR3 protein: CASSEDVEDTQYF
D gene: TRBD1; V gene: TRBV6-2/TRBV6-3; J gene: TRBJ2-1; clone size: NA; CDR3 DNA: TGTGCCAGCAGTTACTCAGGCCCGGTCCGGGACAGGTCCGTCGATGAGCAGTTCTTC; CDR3 protein: CASSYSGPVRDRSVDEQFF
D gene: TRBD2; V gene: TRBV12-3/TRBV12-4; J gene: TRBJ2-1; clone size: NA; CDR3 DNA: TGTGCCAGCAGCTGGACTAGCGGGGGGTCCTACAATGAGCAGTTCTTC; CDR3 protein: CASSWTSGGSYNEQFF
D gene: TRBD1; V gene: TRBV11-2; J gene: TRBJ2-3; clone size: NA; CDR3 DNA: TGTGCCAGCAGCCCTTCCCCCGGACAGGGAAGAGATACGCAGTATTTT; CDR3 protein: CASSPSPGQGRDTQYF
D gene: TRBD1; V gene: TRBV11-2; J gene: TRBJ1-6; clone size: few; CDR3 DNA: TGTGCCAGCAGGGGGGGACAGAACAGTCTCACCCTCCACTTT; CDR3 protein: CASRGGQNSLTLHF
D gene: TRBD1; V gene: TRBV7-3; J gene: TRBJ2-1; clone size: NA; CDR3 DNA: TGTGCCAGCAGCGAAGGCAGGGGGTGTAGTCTTTACAATGAGCAGTTCTTC; CDR3 protein: CASSEGRGCSLYNEQFF
D gene: NA; V gene: TRBV9; J gene: TRBJ1-2; clone size: few; CDR3 DNA: TGTGCCAGCAGCCTGACAGAGACCTATGGCTACACCTTC; CDR3 protein: CASSLTETYGYTF
D gene: NA; V gene: TRBV11-2; J gene: TRBJ2-7; clone size: NA; CDR3 DNA: TGTGCCAGCAGTAGGGCGGGGCGCGGGTCCTACGAGCAGTACTTC; CDR3 protein: CASSRAGRGSYEQYF
D gene: NA; V gene: TRBV27; J gene: TRBJ2-7; clone size: many; CDR3 DNA: TGTGCCAGCAGTTTATCGAGGGGACCATACGAGCAGTACTTC; CDR3 protein: CASSLSRGPYEQYF
D gene: NA; V gene: TRBV7-9; J gene: TRBJ2-6; clone size: NA; CDR3 DNA: TGTGCCAGCAGCCAGGGGGGGGAATCCAACGTCCTGACTTTC; CDR3 protein: CASSQGGESNVLTF
D gene: TRBD1; V gene: TRBV7-2; J gene: TRBJ1-1; clone size: NA; CDR3 DNA: TGTGCCAGCAGACCCGGGACAGGGTCCTCTGAAGCTTTCTTT; CDR3 protein: CASRPGTGSSEAFF
D gene: TRBD1; V gene: TRBV27; J gene: TRBJ1-2; clone size: NA; CDR3 DNA: TGTGCCAGCAGTTCCGACCCAACGACAGGGGTGTACTATGGCTACACCTTC; CDR3 protein: CASSSDPTTGVYYGYTF